This T cell receptor beta chain was recovered during a study of regulatory T cells in long-lasting Graves disease. The sample's time point: persistent/refractory GD, antithyroid drugs over 5 years with positive TRAb. After RNA was extracted from PBMCs, the TCR library was made from it. Each of the patients was recruited from an endocrinology department situated in Xi'an, China. Combining iRepertoire HTBI primers with Arm-PCR of CDR3 regions, the authors built TCR beta libraries. Each CDR3 protein gets one entry after TCRdb re-called the multiplex PCR reads with MiXCR. The repertoire holds 500,000 to 800,000 distinct CDR3 sequences, with around 30% as singletons. Study results and limitations: Lower TCR diversity characterized persistent Graves' patients relative to newly diagnosed patients. New patients shared fewer public clonotypes (approximately 1,000) than persistent patients did (around 2,700).

About this clonotype itself: The antigen is not known.

This material consisted of peripheral blood mononuclear cells (PBMCs), taken when the disease was refractory, from a patient treated with antithyroid drugs. The receptor comes from a female donor with Graves disease.

CDR3 in amino acids: CASSPSPGLALYEQYF. DNA for the CDR3: TGTGCCAGCAGCCCCTCTCCAGGGTTAGCACTCTACGAGCAGTACTTC. V usage is TRBV7-9 and J usage is TRBJ2-7; tentatively, D is TRBD1 (5 bases). Germline V gene lookup returns CDR1 SEHNR and CDR2 FQNEAQ (reference sequence). The CDR3 length is 16 residues. Trimming cost V 5 bases and J 3 bases, with 20 bases left between them.